This T cell receptor (beta chain) is from a study of blood T cell repertoires in COVID-19. Study-level background: Spain, Italy and the United States supplied samples that represented acute and convalescent COVID-19. PBMCs, B-cell-depleted T cells, or T cells provided the cDNA or gDNA that made up the material.

Only in-frame clones appear in the TCRdb table, and some are missing; sequencing was by immunoSEQ multiplex PCR. This table holds some 240,000 clones, around 80% found once. The V gene's germline CDR1 is LNHDA and CDR2 SQIVND (reference sequence). J was trimmed by 4 bases and V by 4 bases; bases with no gene match: 4. The CDR3 is 14 residues long. This sequence originates from a woman aged 35 to 49 who had recovered from COVID-19. Specimen: peripheral blood. The chain carries TRBV19 and TRBJ1-1, with 9 bases aligning to TRBD1. CDR3: CASSTTGGVTEAFF. The CDR3 DNA reads TGTGCCAGTAGTACGACAGGGGGTGTCACTGAAGCTTTCTTT.